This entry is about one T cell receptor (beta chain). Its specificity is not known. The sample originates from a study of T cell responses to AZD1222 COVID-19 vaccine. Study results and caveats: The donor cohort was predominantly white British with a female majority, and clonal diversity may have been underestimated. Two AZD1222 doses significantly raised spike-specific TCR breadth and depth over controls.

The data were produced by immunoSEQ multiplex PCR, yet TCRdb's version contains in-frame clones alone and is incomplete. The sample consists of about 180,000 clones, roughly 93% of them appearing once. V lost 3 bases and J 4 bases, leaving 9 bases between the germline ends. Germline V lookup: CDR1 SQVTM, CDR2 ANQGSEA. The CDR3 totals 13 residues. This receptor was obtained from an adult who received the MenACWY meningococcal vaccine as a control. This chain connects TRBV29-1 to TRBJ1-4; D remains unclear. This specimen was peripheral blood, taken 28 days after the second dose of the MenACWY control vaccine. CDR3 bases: TGCAGCGTTGAGCGGACCCGTAATGAAAAACTGTTTTTT. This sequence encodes CSVERTRNEKLFF.